A selection of T cell receptor beta chains follows, all from one sample in a study of regulatory T cells in long-lasting Graves disease. In TCRdb, the multiplex PCR reads were re-called with MiXCR into one record per CDR3 protein. Of fewer than 550,000 distinct CDR3 sequences listed, less than 20% are singletons. These same data were also listed under a study on T cells in Graves' hyperthyroidism and ophthalmopathy.

Material: peripheral blood mononuclear cells (PBMCs), obtained at new diagnosis, from a patient treated with antithyroid drugs. The receptors derive from a woman between 18 and 29 years old with Graves disease. CDR3s leave out the opening cysteine and the closing phenylalanine or tryptophan. Each record gives: V gene, J gene, CDR3 protein.

TRBV6-2/TRBV6-3	TRBJ2-1	ASSYGRGFYNEQF
TRBV19	TRBJ1-5	ASSIDRGGGLQPQH
TRBV20-1	TRBJ2-1	SATSYQNKGDEQF
TRBV2	TRBJ1-2	ASSEDGNYGYT
TRBV3-1	TRBJ2-7	ASSPSTGAGGDYEQY
TRBV27	TRBJ2-7	ASSLGIKGYEQY
TRBV7-9	TRBJ2-3	ASSHNMGGSTDTQY
TRBV11-1	TRBJ1-4	ASSVGGPNEKLF
TRBV30	TRBJ1-1	AWGTENTEAF
TRBV4-1	TRBJ2-6	ASSQGLAGANVLT
TRBV12-5	TRBJ2-7	ASGLPSSATRAEQY
TRBV20-1	TRBJ2-3	SGQLAASFTDTQY
TRBV29-1	TRBJ2-1	SVEEVAAYNEQF
TRBV6-5	TRBJ2-7	ASSYSGREGQRY
TRBV4-3	TRBJ1-4	ASRNLGANEKLF
TRBV12-3/TRBV12-4	TRBJ1-4	ASSSGQGGVGIEKLF
TRBV12-3/TRBV12-4	TRBJ2-7	ASRSGTSGSYEQY
TRBV6-2/TRBV6-3	TRBJ2-3	ASRSRGVGSARNTDTQY
TRBV7-9	TRBJ2-3	ASDEESTDTQY
TRBV6-2/TRBV6-3	TRBJ2-7	ASSYNPRSSGRFHEQY
TRBV7-2	TRBJ2-7	ASSFGYPPYEQY
TRBV27	TRBJ2-7	ASSLSGGVYEQY
TRBV5-4	TRBJ2-1	ASSLLGDRGAYNEQF
TRBV29-1	TRBJ2-6	SVVFGTSEANVLT
TRBV12-3/TRBV12-4	TRBJ1-2	ASSLSVRVTTNYGYT
TRBV27	TRBJ2-7	ASSLSPSGDEQY
TRBV7-2	TRBJ2-3	ASSLEANTDTQY
TRBV6-1	TRBJ2-3	ASRSDRTTFSADTQY